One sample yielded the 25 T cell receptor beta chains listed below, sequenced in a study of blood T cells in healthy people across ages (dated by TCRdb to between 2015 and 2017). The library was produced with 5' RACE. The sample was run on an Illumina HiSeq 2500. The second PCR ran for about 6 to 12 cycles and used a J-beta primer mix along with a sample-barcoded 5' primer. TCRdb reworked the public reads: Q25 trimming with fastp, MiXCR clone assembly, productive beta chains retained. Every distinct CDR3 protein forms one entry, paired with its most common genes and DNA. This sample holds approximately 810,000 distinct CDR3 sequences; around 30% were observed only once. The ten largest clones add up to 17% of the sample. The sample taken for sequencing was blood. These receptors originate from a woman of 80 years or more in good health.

CDR3 nucleotides: TGCAGTGCTAGAGCAGCCGGGGAGAGGACTGAAGCTTTCTTT. This codes for CSARAAGERTEAFF. The gene calls are TRBV20-1 and TRBJ1-1; D gene ambiguous. The germline CDR1 and CDR2 sequences are DFQATT and SNEGSKA (reference sequence). The V end lost 1 base, the J end lost 5 bases, and 14 bases lay between the germline ends. The length of the CDR3 is 14 residues.

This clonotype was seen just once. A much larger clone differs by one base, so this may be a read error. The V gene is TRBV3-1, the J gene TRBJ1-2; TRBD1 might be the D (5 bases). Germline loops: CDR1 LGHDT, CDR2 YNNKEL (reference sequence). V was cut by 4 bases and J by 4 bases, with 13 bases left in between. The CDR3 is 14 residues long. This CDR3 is CASSPMQGRYGYTF. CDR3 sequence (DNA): TGTGCCAGCAGCCCCATGCAGGGACGCTATGGCTACACCTTC.

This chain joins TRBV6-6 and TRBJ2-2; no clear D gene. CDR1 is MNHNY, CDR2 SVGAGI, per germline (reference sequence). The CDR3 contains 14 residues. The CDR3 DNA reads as TGTGCGACCTGGGATAAGGGATGGACCGGGGAGCTGTTTTTT. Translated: CATWDKGWTGELFF.

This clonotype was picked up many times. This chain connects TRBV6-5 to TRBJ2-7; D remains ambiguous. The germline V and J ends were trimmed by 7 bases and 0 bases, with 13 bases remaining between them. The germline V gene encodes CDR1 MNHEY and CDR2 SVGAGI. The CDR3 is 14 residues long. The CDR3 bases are TGTGCCAGCAAATCGACGGTGAGCTCCTACGAGCAGTACTTC. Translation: CASKSTVSSYEQYF.

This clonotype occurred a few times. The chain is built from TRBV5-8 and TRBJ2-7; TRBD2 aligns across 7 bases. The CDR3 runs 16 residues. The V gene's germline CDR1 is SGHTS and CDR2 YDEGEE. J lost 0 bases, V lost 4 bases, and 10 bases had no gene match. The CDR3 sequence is CASSPGGRFNSYEQYF. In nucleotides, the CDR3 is TGTGCCAGCAGCCCCGGGGGGAGGTTCAACTCCTACGAGCAGTACTTC.

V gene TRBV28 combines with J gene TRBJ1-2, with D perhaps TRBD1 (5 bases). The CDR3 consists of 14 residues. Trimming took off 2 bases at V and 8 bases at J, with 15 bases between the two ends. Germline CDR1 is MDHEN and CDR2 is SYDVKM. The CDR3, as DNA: TGTGCCAGCAGTTTACCAGGGACTTCTAGAGGCTACACCTTC. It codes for CASSLPGTSRGYTF.

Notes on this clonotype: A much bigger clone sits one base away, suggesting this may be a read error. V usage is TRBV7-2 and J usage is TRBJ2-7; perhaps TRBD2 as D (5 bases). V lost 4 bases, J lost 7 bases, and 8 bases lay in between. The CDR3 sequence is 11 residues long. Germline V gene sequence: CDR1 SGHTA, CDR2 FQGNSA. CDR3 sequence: CASSSREEQYF. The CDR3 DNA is TGTGCCAGCAGCTCTCGGGAAGAGCAGTACTTC.

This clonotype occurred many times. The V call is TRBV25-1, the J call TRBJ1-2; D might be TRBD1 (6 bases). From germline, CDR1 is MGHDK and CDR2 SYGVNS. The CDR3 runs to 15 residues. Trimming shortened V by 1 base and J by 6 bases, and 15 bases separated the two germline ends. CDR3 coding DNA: TGTGCCAGCAGTGAATCGGCACGCAGGGGTAATGGCTACACCTTC. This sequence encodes CASSESARRGNGYTF.

The chain's CDR3 is CASSSDRRNAQFF. CDR3 DNA sequence: TGTGCCAGCAGCAGCGACAGGCGCAACGCTCAGTTCTTC. The chain joins TRBV12-3 or TRBV12-4 to TRBJ2-1, with TRBD1 as a possible D gene (6 bases). The CDR3 is made up of 13 amino acids. V gave up 6 bases and J gave up 13 bases, with 19 bases separating them.

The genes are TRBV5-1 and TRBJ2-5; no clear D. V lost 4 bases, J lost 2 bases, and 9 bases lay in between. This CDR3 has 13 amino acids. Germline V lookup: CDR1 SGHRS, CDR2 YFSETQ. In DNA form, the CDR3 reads TGCGCCAGCAGCCCGGACGGACAAGAGACCCAGTACTTC. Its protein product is CASSPDGQETQYF.

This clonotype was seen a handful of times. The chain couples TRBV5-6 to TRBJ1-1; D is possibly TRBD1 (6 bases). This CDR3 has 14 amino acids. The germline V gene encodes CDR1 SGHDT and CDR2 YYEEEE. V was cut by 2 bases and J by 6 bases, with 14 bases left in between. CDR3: CASSLPNRASEAFF. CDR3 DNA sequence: TGTGCCAGCAGCTTACCCAACAGGGCATCTGAAGCTTTCTTT.

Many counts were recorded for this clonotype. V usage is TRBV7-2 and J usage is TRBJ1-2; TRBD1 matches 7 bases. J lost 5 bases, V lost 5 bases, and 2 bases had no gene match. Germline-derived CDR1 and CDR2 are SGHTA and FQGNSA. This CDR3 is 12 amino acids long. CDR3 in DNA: TGTGCCAGCAGCGCGACAGGGTATGGCTACACCTTC. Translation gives CASSATGYGYTF.

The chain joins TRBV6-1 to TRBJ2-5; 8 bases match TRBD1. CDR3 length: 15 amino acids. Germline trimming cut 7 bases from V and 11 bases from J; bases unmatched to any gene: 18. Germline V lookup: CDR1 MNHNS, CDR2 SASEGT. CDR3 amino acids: CASTERDRLGFEQYF. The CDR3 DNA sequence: TGTGCCAGCACCGAACGGGACAGGTTAGGGTTTGAGCAGTACTTC.

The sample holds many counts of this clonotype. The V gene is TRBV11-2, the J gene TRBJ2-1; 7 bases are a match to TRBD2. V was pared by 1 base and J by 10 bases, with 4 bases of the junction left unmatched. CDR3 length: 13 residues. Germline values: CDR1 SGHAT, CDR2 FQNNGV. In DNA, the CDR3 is TGTGCCAGCAGCTTAGTCGGGCGGGGGGAGCAGTTCTTC. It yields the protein CASSLVGRGEQFF.

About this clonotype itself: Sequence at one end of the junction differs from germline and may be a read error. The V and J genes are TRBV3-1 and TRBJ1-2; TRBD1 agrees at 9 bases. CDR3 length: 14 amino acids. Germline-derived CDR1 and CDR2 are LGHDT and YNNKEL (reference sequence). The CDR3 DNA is TGTGCCAGCAGCCTACAGGGGGCTGTCTATGACTACACCTTC. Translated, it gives CASSLQGAVYDYTF.

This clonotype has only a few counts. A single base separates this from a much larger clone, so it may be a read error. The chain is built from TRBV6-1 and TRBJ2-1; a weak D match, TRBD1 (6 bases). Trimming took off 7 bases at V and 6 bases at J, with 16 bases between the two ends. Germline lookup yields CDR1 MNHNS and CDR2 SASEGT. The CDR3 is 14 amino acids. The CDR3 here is CASNWGQSGNEQFF. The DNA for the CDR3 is TGTGCCAGCAACTGGGGGCAGTCAGGCAATGAGCAGTTCTTC.

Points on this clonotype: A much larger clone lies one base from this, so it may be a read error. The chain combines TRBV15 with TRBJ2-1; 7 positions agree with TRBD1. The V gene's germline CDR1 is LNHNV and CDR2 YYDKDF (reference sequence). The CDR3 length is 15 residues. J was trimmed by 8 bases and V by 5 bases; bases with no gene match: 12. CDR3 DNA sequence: TGTGCCACCAGCTCCCTTGGGGGACAGTACGATGAGCAGTTCTTC. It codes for CATSSLGGQYDEQFF. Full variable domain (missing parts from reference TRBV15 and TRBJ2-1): DAMVIQNPRYQVTQFGKPVTLSCSQTLNHNVMYWYQQKSSQAPKLLFHYYDKDFNNEADTPDNFQSRRPNTSFCFLDIRSPGLGDTAMYLCATSSLGGQYDEQFFGPGTRLTVL.

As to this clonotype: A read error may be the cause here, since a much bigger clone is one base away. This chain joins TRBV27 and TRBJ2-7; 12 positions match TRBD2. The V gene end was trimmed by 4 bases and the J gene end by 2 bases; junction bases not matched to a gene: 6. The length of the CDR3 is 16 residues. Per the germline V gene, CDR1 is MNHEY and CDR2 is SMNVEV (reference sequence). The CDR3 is CASSSLAGGRTYEQYF. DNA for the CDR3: TGTGCCAGCAGTTCACTAGCGGGGGGCCGTACCTACGAGCAGTACTTC.

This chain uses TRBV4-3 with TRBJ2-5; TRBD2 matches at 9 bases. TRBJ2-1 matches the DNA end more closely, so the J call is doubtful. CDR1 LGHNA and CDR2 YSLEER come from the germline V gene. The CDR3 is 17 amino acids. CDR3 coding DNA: TGCGCCAGCAGCCAAGAAGTGCGGGGGGGCGGTCAAGGGACCCAGTTCTTC. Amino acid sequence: CASSQEVRGGGQGTQFF.

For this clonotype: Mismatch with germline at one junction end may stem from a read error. CDR3 sequence (DNA): TGTGCCAGCAGTCCCGGGGCAAGCACAGATGCGCAATATTTT. Encoded protein: CASSPGASTDAQYF. This rearrangement joins TRBV12-3 or TRBV12-4 to TRBJ2-3, with D perhaps matching TRBD1 or TRBD2 (5 bases each). The CDR3 spans 14 residues.

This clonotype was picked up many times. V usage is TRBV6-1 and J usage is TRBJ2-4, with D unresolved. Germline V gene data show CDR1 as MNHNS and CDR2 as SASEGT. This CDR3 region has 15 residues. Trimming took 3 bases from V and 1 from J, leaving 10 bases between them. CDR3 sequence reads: CASSDQGRAKNIQYF. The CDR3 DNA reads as TGTGCCAGCAGTGATCAAGGGCGGGCCAAAAACATTCAGTACTTC.

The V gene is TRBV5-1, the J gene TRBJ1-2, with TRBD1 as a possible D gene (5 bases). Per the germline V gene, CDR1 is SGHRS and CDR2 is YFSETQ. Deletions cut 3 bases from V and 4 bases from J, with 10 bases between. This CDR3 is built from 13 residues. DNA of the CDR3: TGCGCCAGCAGCTCGGGGGAACCCTATGGCTACACCTTC. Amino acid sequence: CASSSGEPYGYTF.

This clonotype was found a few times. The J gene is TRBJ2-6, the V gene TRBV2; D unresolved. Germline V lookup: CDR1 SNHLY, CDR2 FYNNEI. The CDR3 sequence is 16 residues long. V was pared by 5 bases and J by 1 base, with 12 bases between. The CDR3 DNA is TGTGCCAGCAGTCCGAACTTCGGGTCTGGGGCCAACGTCCTGACTTTC. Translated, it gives CASSPNFGSGANVLTF.

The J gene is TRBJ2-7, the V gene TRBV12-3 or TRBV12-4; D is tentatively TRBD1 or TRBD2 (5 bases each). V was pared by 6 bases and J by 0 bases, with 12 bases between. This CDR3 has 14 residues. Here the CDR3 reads CASRKGRSSYEQYF. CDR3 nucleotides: TGTGCCAGCAGGAAGGGACGTAGCTCCTACGAGCAGTACTTC.

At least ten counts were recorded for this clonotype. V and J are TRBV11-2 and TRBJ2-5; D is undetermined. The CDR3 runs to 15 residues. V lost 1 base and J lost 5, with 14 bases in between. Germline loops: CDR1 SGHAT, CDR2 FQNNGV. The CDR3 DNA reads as TGTGCCAGCAGCTTAGTGGCGACTCCGACGGAGACCCAGTACTTC. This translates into CASSLVATPTETQYF.